This passage covers 29 T cell receptor beta chains from one sample sequenced in a study of identical twins. TCRdb re-derived calls from the 5' RACE reads in MiXCR, one entry per CDR3 protein. The sample consists of a few hundred thousand distinct CDR3 sequences, 9.6% of them appearing once. These data were also filed under a second study, of yellow fever vaccine responses in identical twins.

Sequencing was done on a sample of PBMCs. These receptors came from a woman under 30 in good health.

This chain joins TRBV5-4 and TRBJ2-3; the D is unclear. Germline V gene sequence: CDR1 SGHNT, CDR2 YYREEE (reference sequence). The CDR3 has 15 amino acids. Trimming removed 4 bases from V and 0 bases from J, with 12 bases in between. CDR3 region: CASSPGPDSTDTQYF. Here the CDR3 DNA reads TGTGCCAGCAGCCCAGGACCAGATAGCACAGATACGCAGTATTTT. The entire variable domain, with the rest obtained from reference TRBV5-4 and TRBJ2-3, is as follows: ETGVTQSPTHLIKTRGQQVTLRCSSQSGHNTVSWYQQALGQGPQFIFQYYREEENGRGNFPPRFSGLQFPNYSSELNVNALELDDSALYLCASSPGPDSTDTQYFGPGTRLTVL.

A few counts support this clonotype. The V and J genes are TRBV29-1 and TRBJ2-7, with TRBD1 as a possible D gene (5 bases). V was shortened by 7 bases and J by 0 bases, with 7 bases between the two germline ends. CDR1 SQVTM and CDR2 ANQGSEA come from the germline V gene. This CDR3 is built from 11 residues. Here the CDR3 reads CSGRVSYEQYF. In nucleotides, the CDR3 is TGCAGCGGCAGGGTCTCCTACGAGCAGTACTTC.

CDR3 coding DNA: TGTGCCAGCAGTCCCCGAGTAGCGGGAGACCTAACTGACGAGCAGTACTTC. Translating it yields CASSPRVAGDLTDEQYF. The genes are TRBV28 and TRBJ2-7; 9 nucleotides align to TRBD2. Trimming took 5 bases from V and 5 from J; bases not matched to a gene: 16. Per the germline V gene, CDR1 is MDHEN and CDR2 is SYDVKM. CDR3 length equals 17 residues.

The V gene is TRBV20-1, the J gene TRBJ2-2; 7 positions agree with TRBD1. Per the germline V gene, CDR1 is DFQATT and CDR2 is SNEGSKA (reference sequence). V was pared by 1 base and J by 6 bases, with 11 bases of the junction left unmatched. The CDR3 loop spans 16 amino acids. The CDR3 bases are TGCAGTGCTAGAGGTGACAGGGACCTAAATCCCGGGGAGCTGTTTTTT. Translated: CSARGDRDLNPGELFF.

This clonotype has more than one count but fewer than ten. This chain links TRBV6-2 or TRBV6-3 with TRBJ2-1, with a tentative D call TRBD1 (6 bases). CDR1 is MNHEY and CDR2 is SVGEGT in the germline V gene. The CDR3 length is 15 residues. The CDR3 spells CHGPAPLRGNNEQFF. DNA for the CDR3: TGTCACGGCCCAGCCCCACTCAGGGGAAACAATGAGCAGTTCTTC.

The chain employs TRBV14 and TRBJ2-3, with a weak D call TRBD1 (5 bases). Trimming took off 5 bases at V and 2 bases at J, with 17 bases between the two ends. Germline CDR1 is SGHDN and CDR2 is FVKESK. CDR3 length: 16 residues. CDR3 DNA: TGTGCCAGCAGCTCAGAGCAGGGCATTTACACAGATACGCAGTATTTT. This translates into CASSSEQGIYTDTQYF.

Ten or more counts support this clonotype. V gene TRBV7-2 combines with J gene TRBJ1-1; D uncertain. This CDR3 has 12 amino acids. CDR1 and CDR2 from the germline V gene are SGHTA and FQGNSA. V lost 5 bases and J lost 7, with 11 bases in between. For the CDR3, the DNA is TGTGCCAGCAGCCAAAGGATGGGTGAAGCTTTCTTT. Translation gives CASSQRMGEAFF.

The chain combines TRBV11-2 with TRBJ2-3; D is ambiguous. The germline CDR1 and CDR2 sequences are SGHAT and FQNNGV. Trimming stripped 1 base from V and 5 bases from J, with 10 bases between. CDR3 size: 14 residues. The CDR3 spells CASSLGTAQDTQYF. The CDR3 DNA reads as TGTGCCAGCAGCTTAGGTACCGCACAAGATACGCAGTATTTT. The entire variable domain, with the rest obtained from reference TRBV11-2 and TRBJ2-3, is as follows: EAGVAQSPRYKIIEKRQSVAFWCNPISGHATLYWYQQILGQGPKLLIQFQNNGVVDDSQLPKDRFSAERLKGVDSTLKIQPAKLEDSAVYLCASSLGTAQDTQYFGPGTRLTVL.

This clonotype was counted many times. The CDR3 reads CASSPWTSGSYEQYF. Here the CDR3 DNA reads TGTGCCAGCTCACCTTGGACTAGCGGGTCTTACGAGCAGTACTTC. The chain is built from TRBV18 and TRBJ2-7; 11 bases fit TRBD2. Germline CDR1 and CDR2: KGHSH and LQKENI. The ends lost 3 bases at V and 4 bases at J; junction bases unmatched: 5. The length of the CDR3 is 15 residues.

This CDR3 is CASSQVGSGRADTDTQYF. In nucleotides, the CDR3 is TGCGCCAGCAGCCAAGTCGGTAGCGGGAGGGCGGACACAGATACGCAGTATTTT. The gene calls are TRBV4-1 and TRBJ2-3, with TRBD2 matching over 11 bases. The germline V gene has CDR1 MGHRA and CDR2 YSYEKL. J gave up 2 bases and V 1 base, and 8 bases lay outside the gene matches. The CDR3 has 18 residues.

This clonotype appeared a few times. The chain is built from TRBV27 and TRBJ2-6; 9 nucleotides line up with TRBD1. Germline V CDR1 and CDR2: MNHEY, SMNVEV (reference sequence). V shed 7 bases and J 1 base; nucleotides not matched to a gene: 5. CDR3 size: 16 residues. The CDR3 is CASTGTGTSGANVLTF. CDR3 bases: TGTGCCAGCACGGGGACAGGGACGTCTGGGGCCAACGTCCTGACTTTC. The variable domain in full, completed from reference TRBV27 and TRBJ2-6, reads EAQVTQNPRYLITVTGKKLTVTCSQNMNHEYMSWYRQDPGLGLRQIYYSMNVEVTDKGDVPEGYKVSRKEKRNFPLILESPSPNQTSLYFCASTGTGTSGANVLTFGAGSRLTVL.

Many counts were recorded for this clonotype. J is TRBJ2-1 and V is TRBV12-3 or TRBV12-4; D is unclear. CDR3 length: 14 residues. Trimming pared 6 bases from V and 6 bases from J, leaving 15 bases between. The CDR3 DNA reads TGTGCCAGCAGAACGACGGCTGCCTCCAATGAGCAGTTCTTC. Its translation: CASRTTAASNEQFF.

This clonotype turned up a few times. The genes are TRBV20-1 and TRBJ2-7, with TRBD2 matching over 7 bases. The CDR3 is made up of 14 amino acids. Germline V CDR1 and CDR2: DFQATT, SNEGSKA (reference sequence). The J segment lost 0 bases and the V segment lost 4 bases, leaving 6 bases of the junction unmatched. The CDR3 is CSATTSRSSYEQYF. The CDR3 DNA is TGCAGTGCTACGACTAGCAGGAGCTCCTACGAGCAGTACTTC.

There are a few counts of this clonotype. This chain joins TRBV5-1 and TRBJ2-6; D gene unclear. Germline loops: CDR1 SGHRS, CDR2 YFSETQ. The CDR3 is 16 residues long. The V end was cut by 1 base, the J end by 0 bases, with 8 bases between. The CDR3 loop reads CASSLNAISGANVLTF. In DNA form, the CDR3 reads TGCGCCAGCAGCTTGAATGCCATCTCTGGGGCCAACGTCCTGACTTTC.

This clonotype was counted many times. This chain connects TRBV10-3 to TRBJ2-2; the match to TRBD1 covers 9 bases. This CDR3 contains 16 residues. V lost 3 bases and J lost 3; bases outside the gene matches: 5. Germline V gene sequence: CDR1 ENHRY, CDR2 SYGVKD. The CDR3 nucleotides read TGTGCCATCAGTGACCCGGGACAGGGCGACACCGGGGAGCTGTTTTTT. Its translation: CAISDPGQGDTGELFF.

There are many counts of this clonotype. This sequence joins TRBV2 and TRBJ1-5, with a possible D match to TRBD1 (5 bases). Looked up from germline, CDR1 is SNHLY and CDR2 is FYNNEI. V was shortened by 4 bases and J by 3 bases, with 10 bases between the two germline ends. The CDR3 totals 14 residues. CDR3 in amino acids: CASSAGEYNQPQHF. The DNA for the CDR3 is TGTGCCAGCAGTGCGGGGGAGTACAATCAGCCCCAGCATTTT.

This clonotype was observed many times. The rearrangement joins TRBV5-1 to TRBJ2-3; unclear D gene. V lost 3 bases to trimming and J lost 2 bases, with 10 bases between them. The V gene's germline CDR1 is SGHRS and CDR2 YFSETQ. There are 14 residues in the CDR3. The CDR3 reads CASSWSETTDTQYF. CDR3 in DNA: TGCGCCAGCAGCTGGTCGGAAACCACAGATACGCAGTATTTT.

The sample holds a few counts of this clonotype. The rearrangement joins TRBV3-1 to TRBJ1-1; TRBD1 agrees at 7 bases. CDR1 LGHDT and CDR2 YNNKEL come from the germline V gene (reference sequence). The CDR3 spans 15 residues. With 5 bases clipped from V and 4 bases from J, the junction kept 10 bases outside the gene matches. This chain's CDR3 is CASSLYRGPGTEAFF. As DNA, the CDR3 is TGTGCCAGCAGCTTATACAGGGGCCCCGGCACTGAAGCTTTCTTT.

This clonotype was picked up many times. The V call is TRBV7-2, the J call TRBJ2-7; no clear D. Trimming removed 2 bases from V and 0 bases from J, with 8 bases in between. Germline values: CDR1 SGHTA, CDR2 FQGNSA. The CDR3 sequence is 14 residues long. The CDR3 loop reads CASSLRLLSYEQYF. CDR3 nucleotide sequence: TGTGCCAGCAGCTTACGACTGCTCTCCTACGAGCAGTACTTC.

This clonotype has ten or more counts. The rearrangement uses TRBV29-1 and TRBJ2-1; no clear D gene. Trimming took off 1 base at V and 4 bases at J, with 5 bases between the two ends. Germline assignment: CDR1 SQVTM and CDR2 ANQGSEA. The CDR3 sequence is 12 residues long. In DNA, the CDR3 is TGCAGCGTTGAAGTCCGATACAATGAGCAGTTCTTC. Residues: CSVEVRYNEQFF.

This clonotype has just a few counts. The rearrangement joins TRBV11-2 to TRBJ2-3; TRBD1 is a possible D gene (6 bases). The V and J ends lost 3 bases and 4 bases respectively, with 14 bases between them. This CDR3 contains 15 residues. The germline CDR1 and CDR2 sequences are SGHAT and FQNNGV. The CDR3: CASSFGTRGADTQYF. CDR3 sequence (DNA): TGTGCCAGCAGCTTCGGGACAAGAGGGGCAGATACGCAGTATTTT.

The table lists this clonotype with many counts. This chain uses TRBV29-1 with TRBJ2-1; D ambiguous. The germline gives CDR1 SQVTM, CDR2 ANQGSEA. The CDR3 is made up of 16 amino acids. V was clipped by 0 bases and J by 0 bases, with 12 bases between them. CDR3 protein: CSVEDPGADSYNEQFF. CDR3 sequence (DNA): TGCAGCGTTGAAGATCCCGGCGCGGACTCCTACAATGAGCAGTTCTTC.

The J gene is TRBJ2-7, the V gene TRBV27; D is unresolved. The CDR3 runs to 12 residues. Germline CDR1 reads MNHEY; CDR2 reads SMNVEV (reference sequence). The V gene lost 4 bases and the J gene lost 7 bases, with 11 bases spanning the gap. CDR3 sequence: CASSSPPWEQYF. In DNA, the CDR3 is TGTGCCAGCAGTTCTCCCCCATGGGAGCAGTACTTC.

The chain joins TRBV21-1 to TRBJ2-1; the table's D call of TRBD1 was not tested on the DNA. TRBV21-1 corresponds to a pseudogene. The CDR3 runs to 16 residues. In nucleotides, the CDR3 is TGTGCCAGCAGCAAAAGGGCGGGGGACAGTCTCAATGAGCAGTTCTTC. Translated, it gives CASSKRAGDSLNEQFF.

This clonotype has a count of ten or more. The J gene is TRBJ2-7, the V gene TRBV7-2; D call uncertain. Germline V CDR1 and CDR2: SGHTA, FQGNSA. The CDR3 spans 12 residues. V was clipped by 2 bases and J by 3 bases, with 5 bases between them. The CDR3 DNA is TGTGCCAGCAGCTTACAGCTCTACGAGCAGTACTTC. The encoded protein is CASSLQLYEQYF.

V usage is TRBV10-3 and J usage is TRBJ2-3; 8 bases map to TRBD2. The CDR3 is made up of 14 amino acids. Germline CDR1 ENHRY, CDR2 SYGVKD. J gave up 6 bases and V 1 base, and 3 bases lay outside the gene matches. The CDR3 DNA reads as TGTGCCATCAGTGAGTGGGCTAGCGGGGATACGCAGTATTTT. It codes for CAISEWASGDTQYF.

This clonotype has more than one count but fewer than ten. The rearrangement uses TRBV28 and TRBJ2-7; D possibly corresponds to TRBD2 (7 bases). CDR3 size: 14 residues. The V and J ends lost 7 bases and 6 bases respectively, with 19 bases between them. Germline CDR1 reads MDHEN; CDR2 reads SYDVKM. Written as DNA, the CDR3 is TGTGCCAGCAAAGTGGGGGGGCCCCCTTCCGAGCAGTACTTC. Translating gives CASKVGGPPSEQYF.

This clonotype was seen at least ten times. The chain is built from TRBV12-3 or TRBV12-4 and TRBJ2-7; D ambiguous. This CDR3 is 14 amino acids long. Trimming took 1 base from V and 4 from J, leaving 11 bases between them. The CDR3 protein is CASSLDWPSYEQYF. The CDR3 DNA reads as TGTGCCAGCAGTTTAGACTGGCCATCATACGAGCAGTACTTC.

In this sample, this clonotype turned up a few times. The junction and the germline gene differ at one end; a read error may be behind it. This chain uses TRBV4-1 with TRBJ2-3; 7 nucleotides align to TRBD1. Germline loops: CDR1 MGHRA, CDR2 YSYEKL. This CDR3 is 15 amino acids long. Here the CDR3 reads CASSQGDSGTDTQYF. Here the CDR3 DNA reads TGCGCCAGCAGTCAAGGGGACAGTGGTACAGATACGCAGTATTTT.